This T cell receptor beta chain came from a study of molecular identifiers for immune sequencing clone quantification. Each CDR3 protein is one row after TCRdb ran MiXCR on the PCR reads. Among about 630,000 distinct CDR3 sequences, about 25% were seen once, and the ten largest hold about 0.73%. Notes on the study in general: Over 99% of CMV-specific effector molecules, but under 1% of naive ones, were in clones above 20 copies.

Note on this clonotype: The antigen remains undetermined. A read error may be the cause here, since a much bigger clone is one base away.

Germline V gene sequence: CDR1 PRHDT, CDR2 FYEKMQ (reference sequence). The CDR3 covers 15 residues. Sequenced: naive CD8+ T cells from blood, with Jurkat cell RNA spiked in. As to subset: FACS-sorted CD8+CD4-CCR7+CD45RA+ naive T cells. This chain uses TRBV13 with TRBJ2-3; 7 bases map to TRBD2. This TCR derives from a human donor in good health. Some libraries in this study had Jurkat cell RNA spiked in. The CDR3 spells CTSSFSAGETDTQYF. The CDR3 coding sequence is TGTACCAGCAGCTTTTCTGCGGGAGAGACAGATACGCAGTATTTT. The variable domain in full, with the rest retrieved from reference TRBV13 and TRBJ2-3, is AAGVIQSPRHLIKEKRETATLKCYPIPRHDTVYWYQQGPGQDPQFLISFYEKMQSDKGSIPDRFSAQQFSDYHSELNMSSLELGDSALYFCTSSFSAGETDTQYFGPGTRLTVL.